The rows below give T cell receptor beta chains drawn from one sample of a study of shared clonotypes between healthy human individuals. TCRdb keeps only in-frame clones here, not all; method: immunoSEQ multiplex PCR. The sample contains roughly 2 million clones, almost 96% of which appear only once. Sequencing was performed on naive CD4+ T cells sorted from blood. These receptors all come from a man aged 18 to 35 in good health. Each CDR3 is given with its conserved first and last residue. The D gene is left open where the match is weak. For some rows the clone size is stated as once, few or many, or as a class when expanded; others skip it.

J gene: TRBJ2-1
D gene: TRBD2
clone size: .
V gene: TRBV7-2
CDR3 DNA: TGTGCCAGCAGCTTAGAATTGTCGGGACTAGTTCGTAATGAGCAGTTCTTC
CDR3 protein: CASSLELSGLVRNEQFF

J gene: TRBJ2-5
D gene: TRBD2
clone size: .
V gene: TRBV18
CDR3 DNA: TGTGCCAGCTCACCACCGTTGAGCGGACTAGCCCAAGAGACCCAGTACTTC
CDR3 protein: CASSPPLSGLAQETQYF

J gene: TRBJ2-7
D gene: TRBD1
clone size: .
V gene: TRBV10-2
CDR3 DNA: TGCGCCAGCAGTGCAACCGGGACAGCGTCCTACGAGCAGTACTTC
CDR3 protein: CASSATGTASYEQYF

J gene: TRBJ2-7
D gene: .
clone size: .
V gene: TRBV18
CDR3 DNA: TGTGCCAGCTCACCACGGAGGGGTCCTGGATACGAGCAGTACTTC
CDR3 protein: CASSPRRGPGYEQYF

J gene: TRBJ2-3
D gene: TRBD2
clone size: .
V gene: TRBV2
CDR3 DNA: TGTGCCAGCAGTACCCAGGGACTAGCGGTCACAGATACGCAGTATTTT
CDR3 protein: CASSTQGLAVTDTQYF

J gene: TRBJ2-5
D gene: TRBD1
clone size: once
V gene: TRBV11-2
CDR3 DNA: TGTGCCAGCAGCTGGGGGACAGGGACCTACCAAGAGACCCAGTACTTC
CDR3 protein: CASSWGTGTYQETQYF

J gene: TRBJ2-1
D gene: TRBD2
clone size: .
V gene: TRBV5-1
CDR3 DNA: TGCGCCAGCAGCGCCGGGACTAGCGGGATGAATGAGCAGTTCTTC
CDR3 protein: CASSAGTSGMNEQFF

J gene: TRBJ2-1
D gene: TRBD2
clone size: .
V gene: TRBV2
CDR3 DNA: TGTGCCAGCAGTGAGATTAGCGGGAGGAAAGATGAGCAGTTCTTC
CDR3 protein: CASSEISGRKDEQFF

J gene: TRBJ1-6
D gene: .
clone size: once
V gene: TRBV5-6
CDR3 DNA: TGTGCCAGCAGCGTATATAATTCACCCCTCCACTTT
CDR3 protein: CASSVYNSPLHF

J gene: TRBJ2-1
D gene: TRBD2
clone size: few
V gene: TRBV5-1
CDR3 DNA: TGCGCCAGCAGCTTGTCGGGAGGGTCCTACAATGAGCAGTTCTTC
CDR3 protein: CASSLSGGSYNEQFF

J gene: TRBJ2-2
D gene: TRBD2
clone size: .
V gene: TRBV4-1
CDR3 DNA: TGCGCCAGCAGCCAGGGAACCGGGGGGTGGACCGGGGAGCTGTTTTTT
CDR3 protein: CASSQGTGGWTGELFF